The following is a T cell receptor (beta chain) sequence with its context. In the source study's methods: Quantification of nucleated cells was approximated via reference gene primer amplification. The protocol was immunoSEQ multiplex PCR, while the TCRdb copy is restricted to in-frame clones and leaves out a portion. V and J calls and clone size are as listed in that table; D and trimming were resolved from the DNA. The data hold a few hundred thousand clones, with around 92% observed a single time. The CDR3 has 14 residues. From germline, CDR1 is LNHDA and CDR2 SQIVND (reference sequence). The ends lost 5 bases at V and 3 bases at J; junction bases unmatched: 4. Seattle's enrolled individuals joined amid active infection and were then monitored longitudinally. This record belongs to a study of blood T cell repertoires in COVID-19. Study-level background: PBMCs, B-cell-depleted T cells, or T cells were the source of the cDNA or gDNA that made up the material.

The V gene is TRBV19, the J gene TRBJ2-1; 7 bases fit TRBD2. The TCR was taken from a young adult with COVID-19, enrolled during active disease. Sequencing used peripheral blood. CDR3 nucleotides: TGTGCCAGTAGTGAGCGGGATGTCTACAATGAGCAGTTCTTC. Protein product: CASSERDVYNEQFF.